The 29 T cell receptor beta chains presented below share a single source sample, sequenced in a study of Graves' ophthalmopathy and Graves' hyperthyroidism. The authors amplified TCR beta CDR3 regions from RNA transcripts. The authors performed first-round RT-PCR with HTBI primers and then a second-round multiplex PCR. TCRdb fed the multiplex PCR reads into MiXCR, producing one record per CDR3 protein. This sample has around 1.1 million distinct CDR3 sequences, with about two fifths found just once. Specimen: peripheral blood or thyroid tissue (not recorded which). These TCRs come from an adult man with Graves' hyperthyroidism.

V gene TRBV20-1 combines with J gene TRBJ1-2; 11 positions match TRBD1. The germline V gene encodes CDR1 DFQATT and CDR2 SNEGSKA (reference sequence). V shed 4 bases, J shed 8 bases, and the junction held 3 bases outside the gene matches. The CDR3 contains 12 residues. The CDR3: CSATGQGGGYTF. DNA of the CDR3: TGCAGTGCTACGGGACAGGGGGGCGGCTACACCTTC.

The rearrangement joins TRBV7-2 to TRBJ1-3, with D maybe TRBD1 (5 bases). Germline lookup yields CDR1 SGHTA and CDR2 FQGNSA. The CDR3 extends over 17 amino acids. V lost 5 bases to trimming and J lost 0 bases, with 17 bases between them. Written as DNA, the CDR3 is TGTGCCAGCAGCGCGGCAGGGAGACGCCCCTCTGGAAACACCATATATTTT. Protein sequence: CASSAAGRRPSGNTIYF.

This clonotype turned up a few times. The rearrangement joins TRBV27 to TRBJ2-2; D not certain. This CDR3 spans 12 amino acids. The germline V gene encodes CDR1 MNHEY and CDR2 SMNVEV (reference sequence). V was clipped by 3 bases and J by 6 bases, with 5 bases between them. CDR3 sequence: CASSFISGELFF. DNA for the CDR3: TGTGCCAGCAGTTTTATTTCCGGGGAGCTGTTTTTT.

This clonotype was found many times. The CDR3 DNA reads TGCAGTGCTAGAGGGTCCGCCTACGAGCAGTACTTC. Amino acids: CSARGSAYEQYF. V gene TRBV20-1 combines with J gene TRBJ2-7; D is uncertain. In germline, CDR1 is DFQATT, CDR2 SNEGSKA (reference sequence). The CDR3 spans 12 residues. The V end lost 1 base, the J end lost 2 bases, and 6 bases lay between the germline ends.

This clonotype was picked up many times. The genes are TRBV6-5 and TRBJ1-5, with TRBD1 matching 10 bases. CDR1 and CDR2 (germline): MNHEY, SVGAGI. The ends lost 6 bases at V and 0 bases at J; junction bases unmatched: 2. This CDR3 has 15 residues. The CDR3 region has the DNA TGTGCCAGCAGGGGGACAGGGGATAGCAATCAGCCCCAGCATTTT. It translates to CASRGTGDSNQPQHF.

To note about this clonotype: A read error may be the cause here, since a much bigger clone is one base away. The chain combines TRBV6-5 with TRBJ1-1; D is undetermined. Germline CDR1 and CDR2: MNHEY and SVGAGI. The CDR3 is made up of 15 amino acids. The CDR3 sequence is CAGSYSVGSHTEAFF. CDR3 coding DNA: TGTGCCGGCAGTTACTCGGTTGGCAGCCACACTGAAGCTTTCTTT.

At least ten counts were recorded for this clonotype. V usage is TRBV9 and J usage is TRBJ1-2; 11 bases align to TRBD1. Trimming at V came to 4 bases and at J to 3 bases, leaving 5 bases not matched to a gene. This CDR3 spans 15 amino acids. In germline, CDR1 is SGDLS, CDR2 YYNGEE. The CDR3 coding sequence is TGTGCCAGCAGCAAGCGGACAGGGGGCGACTATGGCTACACCTTC. Translating gives CASSKRTGGDYGYTF.

The chain joins TRBV10-3 to TRBJ2-5; D possibly corresponds to TRBD1 (6 bases). Looked up from germline, CDR1 is ENHRY and CDR2 is SYGVKD. V was cut by 4 bases and J by 8 bases, with 20 bases left in between. The CDR3 is made up of 15 amino acids. This chain's CDR3 is CAISGQEIVGNTQYF. In DNA, the CDR3 is TGTGCCATCAGTGGACAGGAAATCGTCGGAAACACCCAGTACTTC.

V gene TRBV10-2 combines with J gene TRBJ1-2, with TRBD1 matching over 7 bases. Germline V gives CDR1 WSHSY, CDR2 SAAADI. The V segment lost 2 bases and the J segment 1 base; nucleotides outside the gene matches: 4. This CDR3 region has 15 residues. The CDR3 nucleotides are TGCGCCAGCAGTGAGCCGGACAGGAATAACTATGGCTACACCTTC. Translating it yields CASSEPDRNNYGYTF.

There are a few counts of this clonotype. The chain joins TRBV12-3 or TRBV12-4 to TRBJ1-1; D remains ambiguous. CDR3 length: 15 residues. V shed 7 bases and J shed 5 bases, with 20 bases lying between them. CDR3 amino acids: CASTLPRTFGTEAFF. Written as DNA, the CDR3 is TGTGCCAGCACCCTGCCTCGAACCTTTGGAACTGAAGCTTTCTTT.

V usage is TRBV19 and J usage is TRBJ1-6; a possible D gene is TRBD1 (5 bases). This CDR3 region has 15 residues. Germline V gene lookup returns CDR1 LNHDA and CDR2 SQIVND (reference sequence). Trimming cost V 3 bases and J 11 bases, with 17 bases left between them. The CDR3 bases are TGTGCCAGTAGTATCTCGGACACCCATGGGACACCCCTCCACTTT. Protein product: CASSISDTHGTPLHF.

This clonotype was detected ten times or more. J is TRBJ1-3 and V is TRBV15, with D unresolved. The germline CDR1 and CDR2 sequences are LNHNV and YYDKDF (reference sequence). V lost 1 base, J lost 0 bases, and 7 bases lay in between. The CDR3 sequence is 15 residues long. The CDR3 bases are TGTGCCACCAGCAGAGGCACTAGCTCTGGAAACACCATATATTTT. Translating it yields CATSRGTSSGNTIYF.

CDR3 sequence: CASSPTMTGASHYGYTF. CDR3 coding DNA: TGTGCCAGCAGCCCAACTATGACAGGGGCGTCGCACTATGGCTACACCTTC. V and J are TRBV11-2 and TRBJ1-2; 8 nucleotides match TRBD1. CDR3 length: 17 residues. Germline lookup yields CDR1 SGHAT and CDR2 FQNNGV. The trim removed 5 bases at V and 3 bases at J, leaving 14 bases unmatched.

The chain has TRBV4-1 and TRBJ2-7; the match to TRBD2 covers 10 bases. Germline values: CDR1 MGHRA, CDR2 YSYEKL. The CDR3 contains 15 residues. V was pared by 2 bases and J by 3 bases, with 4 bases of the junction left unmatched. This chain's CDR3 is CASSQSRTSGYEQYF. The CDR3 DNA follows: TGCGCCAGCAGCCAAAGCAGGACTAGCGGCTACGAGCAGTACTTC.

The J gene is TRBJ2-5, the V gene TRBV5-1; the match to TRBD1 covers 8 bases. There are 15 residues in the CDR3. The trim removed 1 base at V and 5 bases at J, leaving 7 bases unmatched. The V gene's germline CDR1 is SGHRS and CDR2 YFSETQ. The CDR3 coding sequence is TGCGCCAGCAGCTTGACAGGGGCAGGGGGCGAGACCCAGTACTTC. Translating gives CASSLTGAGGETQYF.

Ten or more counts support this clonotype. The genes are TRBV11-2 and TRBJ1-4; D remains ambiguous. The CDR3 has 13 amino acids. V lost 5 bases, J lost 8 bases, and 12 bases lay in between. The germline V gene encodes CDR1 SGHAT and CDR2 FQNNGV. CDR3 loop: CASSPGRPEKLFF. The CDR3 coding sequence is TGTGCCAGCAGCCCTGGACGCCCCGAAAAACTGTTTTTT.

This clonotype was counted ten times or more. The chain joins TRBV20-1 to TRBJ1-1; 7 bases are a match to TRBD1. The CDR3 is made up of 14 amino acids. The J segment lost 5 bases and the V segment lost 3 bases, leaving 9 bases of the junction unmatched. Germline V gene sequence: CDR1 DFQATT, CDR2 SNEGSKA (reference sequence). Here the CDR3 reads CSASQGVMGTEAFF. The CDR3 DNA sequence: TGCAGTGCTAGCCAGGGGGTAATGGGAACTGAAGCTTTCTTT.

The table lists this clonotype with a few counts. The rearrangement links TRBV7-9 to TRBJ2-5, with 7 positions matching TRBD1. Germline-derived CDR1 and CDR2 are SEHNR and FQNEAQ (reference sequence). This CDR3 has 14 residues. Trimming took 4 bases from V and 5 from J; bases not matched to a gene: 7. CDR3 loop: CASSSGQVLETQYF. The CDR3 DNA is TGTGCCAGCAGCTCCGGACAGGTTCTGGAGACCCAGTACTTC.

V gene TRBV6-2 or TRBV6-3 combines with J gene TRBJ2-7; TRBD2 is a possible D gene (6 bases). Germline CDR1 and CDR2: MNHEY and SVGEGT. V lost 0 bases and J 5 bases, leaving 8 bases between the germline ends. This CDR3 comprises 13 residues. CDR3 nucleotide sequence: TGTGCCAGCAGTTACTCGCGGGGCAACGAGCAGTACTTC. Translation gives CASSYSRGNEQYF.

The chain carries TRBV25-1 and TRBJ1-2; D gene unclear. Deletions cut 10 bases from V and 4 bases from J, with 22 bases between. There are 15 residues in the CDR3. Germline assignment: CDR1 MGHDK and CDR2 SYGVNS. This CDR3 is CATIQVGGYSYGYTF. DNA of the CDR3: TGTGCCACCATCCAGGTCGGAGGGTACAGCTATGGCTACACCTTC.

This clonotype has just a few counts. The CDR3 nucleotides are TGCGCCAGCAGCTTCCTTTCAGGGGGCTTTCGTGGCTACACCTTC. It is translated as CASSFLSGGFRGYTF. The V and J genes are TRBV5-1 and TRBJ1-2; 8 bases agree with TRBD1. Germline V gene sequence: CDR1 SGHRS, CDR2 YFSETQ. The CDR3 length is 15 residues. With V trimmed by 2 bases and J by 7 bases, 10 bases remained unmatched.

The chain carries TRBV12-3 or TRBV12-4 and TRBJ1-6; tentatively, D is TRBD1 (6 bases). V gave up 6 bases and J gave up 7 bases, with 16 bases separating them. The length of the CDR3 is 15 residues. This CDR3 is CASRVRTGTNSPLHF. The CDR3 DNA reads TGTGCCAGCAGAGTCCGGACGGGGACAAATTCACCCCTCCACTTT.

The chain couples TRBV6-6 to TRBJ2-2, with 7 bases that match TRBD2. The CDR3 runs to 15 residues. CDR1 and CDR2 (germline): MNHNY, SVGAGI (reference sequence). The CDR3 nucleotides are TGTACCATTACCCCGATGGGGGGGTGGACCGGGGAGCTGTTTTTT. Encoded protein: CTITPMGGWTGELFF.

V gene TRBV29-1 combines with J gene TRBJ2-1; TRBD2 agrees at 11 bases. V gave up 4 bases and J gave up 3 bases; unmatched junction bases: 8. The V gene's germline CDR1 is SQVTM and CDR2 ANQGSEA. The CDR3 runs 16 residues. DNA of the CDR3: TGCAGCGTTGGCGCACTAGCGGGAGCTGTCTACAATGAGCAGTTCTTC. This translates into CSVGALAGAVYNEQFF.

This clonotype was detected many times. The chain joins TRBV12-3 or TRBV12-4 to TRBJ1-2; no firm D call. The CDR3 extends over 12 amino acids. The V gene lost 0 bases and the J gene lost 6 bases, with 5 bases spanning the gap. CDR3 residues: CASSLASHGYTF. The CDR3 nucleotides are TGTGCCAGCAGTTTAGCGAGTCATGGCTACACCTTC.

CDR3 in amino acids: CASSLEGRGAHGYTF. CDR3 nucleotides: TGTGCCAGCAGCTTAGAGGGAAGGGGGGCTCATGGCTACACCTTC. The chain couples TRBV7-6 to TRBJ1-2; D may be TRBD1 (6 bases). Trimming stripped 1 base from V and 6 bases from J, with 15 bases between. Per the germline V gene, CDR1 is SGHVS and CDR2 is FNYEAQ. This CDR3 has 15 amino acids.

The V call is TRBV7-3, the J call TRBJ1-1, with 10 bases matching TRBD1. CDR3 length: 13 residues. Germline trimming cut 3 bases from V and 11 bases from J; bases unmatched to any gene: 6. CDR1 and CDR2 from the germline V gene are SGHTA and FQGTGA. The CDR3, as DNA: TGTGCCAGCAGCTTGACAGGGGGCCTTACGGCTTTCTTT. Encoded protein: CASSLTGGLTAFF.

The chain recombines TRBV10-3 with TRBJ2-6; 9 nucleotides align to TRBD1. The CDR3 is 14 residues long. The V gene's germline CDR1 is ENHRY and CDR2 SYGVKD. The V and J ends lost 2 bases and 12 bases, in that order; junction bases with no gene match: 5. The CDR3 bases are TGTGCCATCAGTGAGGGGACAGGGTCATCCGTCCTGACTTTC. Translating it yields CAISEGTGSSVLTF.

This clonotype showed up just a few times. V usage is TRBV6-5 and J usage is TRBJ2-7; TRBD1 matches at 8 bases. From germline, CDR1 is MNHEY and CDR2 SVGAGI. The CDR3 extends over 16 amino acids. The junction had 9 bases not matched to a gene; V was cut back by 0 bases and J by 5 bases. The CDR3 reads CASSYSLGQGAHEQYF. The CDR3 DNA reads as TGTGCCAGCAGTTACTCGTTAGGACAGGGTGCCCACGAGCAGTACTTC.